This T cell receptor (beta chain) was retrieved from a study of T cells in Graves' hyperthyroidism and ophthalmopathy. Researchers barred patients who had uncontrolled infection, other autoimmune disease, pregnancy or lactation. Clinical symptoms, serum thyroxine, TRAb, thyroid ultrasound and orbital computed tomography established diagnosis. From 8.5 to 10 ml of fresh peripheral blood, PBMCs were isolated. Trimming took 5 bases from V and 1 from J; bases not matched to a gene: 5. The CDR3 loop spans 15 amino acids. CDR1 and CDR2 (germline): MNHNS, SASEGT. This clonotype occurred many times. From RNA transcripts, TCR beta CDR3 regions were amplified. The TCR CDR3 was amplified in a first-round RT-PCR using the HTBI primer set. TCRdb used MiXCR to reprocess the multiplex PCR reads, holding one entry per CDR3 protein. This table has about 320,000 distinct CDR3 sequences, 16% appearing once.

The clonotype originates from a man younger than 40 with Graves' hyperthyroidism. The sample consisted of blood. The V and J genes are TRBV6-1 and TRBJ2-7; 10 nucleotides align to TRBD2. The CDR3 is CASSPGLAESYEQYF. The CDR3 DNA is TGTGCCAGCAGTCCAGGACTAGCGGAGTCCTACGAGCAGTACTTC.